The T cell receptor beta chain described here comes from a study of shared clonotypes between healthy human individuals. CD45RO-negative, CCR7-positively selected cells formed the naive CD8 fraction, excluding terminally differentiated effector memory CD45RA+ cells. The study, taken as a whole, reports: For sorted subsets, rarefaction showed incomplete sequencing despite large depth.

The assay was immunoSEQ multiplex PCR, and TCRdb's table has in-frame clones only and misses some. The sample records about 2.2 million clones, 90% to 95% being singletons. On this clone: Its antigen is undetermined.

V lost 0 bases and J 3 bases, leaving 12 bases between the germline ends. The germline CDR1 and CDR2 sequences are LGHNA and YNFKEQ. The CDR3 totals 16 residues. This rearrangement joins TRBV4-2 to TRBJ1-3; tentative D call: TRBD1 (6 bases). The sequenced sample consisted of naive CD8+ T cells from PBMCs. This sequence originates from a man between 18 and 29 years old in good health. Some clones in this sample may be carry-over from other donors' samples. CDR3 sequence (DNA): TGTGCCAGCAGCCAAGACGGGACACAGAATGGAAACACCATATATTTT. It translates to CASSQDGTQNGNTIYF.